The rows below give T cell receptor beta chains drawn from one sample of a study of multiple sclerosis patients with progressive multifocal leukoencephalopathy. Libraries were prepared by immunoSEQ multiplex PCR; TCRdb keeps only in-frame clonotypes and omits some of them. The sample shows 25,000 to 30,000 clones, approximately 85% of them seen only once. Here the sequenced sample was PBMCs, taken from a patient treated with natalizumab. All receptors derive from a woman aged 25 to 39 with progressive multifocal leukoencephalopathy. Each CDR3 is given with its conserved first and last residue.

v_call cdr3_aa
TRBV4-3 CASSQGLQETQYF
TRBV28 CASSSQELLEKLFF
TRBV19 CASSLSLHTEAFF
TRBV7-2 CASSLGVSSGEGQFF
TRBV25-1 CASSRRGTNEKLFF
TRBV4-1 CASSQDWQTTDTQYF
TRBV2 CASSDPGGYYGYTF
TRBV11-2 CASSLVTDTGELFF
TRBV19 CASLGTGYNEKLFF
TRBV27 CASSSGLKTDTQYF
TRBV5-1 CASSSTPDRDETQYF
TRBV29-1 CSAGTGHNQPQHF
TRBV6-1 CASSPRDRGTDTQYF
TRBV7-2 CASSLEQGDSYGYTF
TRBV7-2 CASSFAGPSPEAFF
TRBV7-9 CASSSPGTGIYEQYF
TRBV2 CASSPGTSGFF
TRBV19 CASSIGSHLAGSNEQFF
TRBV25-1 CASRLTSGTDTQYF
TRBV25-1 CASSEEQQGASCYGYTF
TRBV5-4 CASSSGQTLLSEQFF
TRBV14 CASSPLAGDGQETQYF
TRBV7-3 CASSLGLAGRTGELFF
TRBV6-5 CASSSRQWVTGELFF
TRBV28 CASSLEQGARVGQPQHF
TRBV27 CASSYLGGNQPQHF
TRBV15 CATYSGRGAGNNEQFF
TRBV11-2 CASSLGGVIDTQYF
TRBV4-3 CASARDPTYEQYF
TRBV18 CASSGLVADTQYF
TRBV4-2 CASSQDSRQVYGNTIYF
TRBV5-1 CASKAGNTDTQYF
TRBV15 CATSRAGLAVENEQFF
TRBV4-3 CASSSGLAVTGELFF
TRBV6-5 CASTPSGRGAYEQYF
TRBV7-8 CASSPVVGGNSGVYTEAFF
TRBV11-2 CASRLAGGYNEQFF
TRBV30 CAWSAVVRYGYTF
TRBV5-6 CASSFGTDTQYF
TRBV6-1 CASSPFGGQVEQYF